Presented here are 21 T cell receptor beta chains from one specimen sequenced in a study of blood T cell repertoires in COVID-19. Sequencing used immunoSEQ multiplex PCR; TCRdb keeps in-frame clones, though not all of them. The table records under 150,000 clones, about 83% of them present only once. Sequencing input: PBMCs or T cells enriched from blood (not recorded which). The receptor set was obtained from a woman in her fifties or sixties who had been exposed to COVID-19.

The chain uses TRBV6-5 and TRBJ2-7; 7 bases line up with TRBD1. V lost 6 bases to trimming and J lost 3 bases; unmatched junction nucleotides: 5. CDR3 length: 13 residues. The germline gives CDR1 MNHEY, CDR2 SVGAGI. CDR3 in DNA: TGTGCCAGCAGCAAGACAGGGTTCTACGAGCAGTACTTC. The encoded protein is CASSKTGFYEQYF.

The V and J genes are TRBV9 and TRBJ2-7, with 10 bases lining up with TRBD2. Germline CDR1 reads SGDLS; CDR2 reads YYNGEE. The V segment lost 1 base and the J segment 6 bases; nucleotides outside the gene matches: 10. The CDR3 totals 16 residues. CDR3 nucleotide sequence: TGTGCCAGCAGCGTACACGGAACCGGGACTAGCGCCGAGCAGTACTTC. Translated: CASSVHGTGTSAEQYF.

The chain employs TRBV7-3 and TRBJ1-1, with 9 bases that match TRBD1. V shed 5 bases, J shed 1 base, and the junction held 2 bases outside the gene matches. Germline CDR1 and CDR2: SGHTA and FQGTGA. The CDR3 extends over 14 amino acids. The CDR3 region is CASSPGQGNTEAFF. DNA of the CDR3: TGTGCCAGCAGCCCGGGACAGGGGAACACTGAAGCTTTCTTT.

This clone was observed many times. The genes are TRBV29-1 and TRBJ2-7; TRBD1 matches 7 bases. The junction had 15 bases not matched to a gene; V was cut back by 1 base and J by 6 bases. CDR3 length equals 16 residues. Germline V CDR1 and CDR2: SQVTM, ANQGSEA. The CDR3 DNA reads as TGCAGCGTTGAAGGGGGTACCGCCCACAGGGGATTCGAGCAGTACTTC. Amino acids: CSVEGGTAHRGFEQYF.

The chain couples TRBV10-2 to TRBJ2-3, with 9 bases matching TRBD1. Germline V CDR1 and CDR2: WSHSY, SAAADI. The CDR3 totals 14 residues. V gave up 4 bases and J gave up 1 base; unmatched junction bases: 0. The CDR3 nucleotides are TGCGCCAGCAGTGGACAGGGGGGCACAGATACGCAGTATTTT. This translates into CASSGQGGTDTQYF.

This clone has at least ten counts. The CDR3 nucleotides are TGTGCCAGCAGTTACTTGGGGACAGGGCGGAACACTGAAGCTTTCTTT. Translation gives CASSYLGTGRNTEAFF. This chain links TRBV6-2 or TRBV6-3 with TRBJ1-1; 9 bases are shared with TRBD1. Germline V gene data show CDR1 as MNHEY and CDR2 as SVGEGT. V shed 1 base and J 1 base; nucleotides not matched to a gene: 4. The CDR3 loop spans 16 amino acids.

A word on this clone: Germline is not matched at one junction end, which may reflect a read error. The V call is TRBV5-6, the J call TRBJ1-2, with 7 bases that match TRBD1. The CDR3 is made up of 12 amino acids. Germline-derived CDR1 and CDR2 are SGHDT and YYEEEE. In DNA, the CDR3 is TGTGCCAGCAGCTTGTTCCAGGGGGATCGTTCATTC. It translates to CASSLFQGDRSF.

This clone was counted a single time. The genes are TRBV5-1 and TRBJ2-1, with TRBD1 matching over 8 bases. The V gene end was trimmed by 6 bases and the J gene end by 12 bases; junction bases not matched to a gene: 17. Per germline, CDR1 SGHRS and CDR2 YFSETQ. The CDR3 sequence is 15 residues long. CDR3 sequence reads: CASTDKGTGHGGQFF. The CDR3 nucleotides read TGCGCCAGCACCGACAAAGGGACAGGCCATGGCGGGCAGTTCTTC.

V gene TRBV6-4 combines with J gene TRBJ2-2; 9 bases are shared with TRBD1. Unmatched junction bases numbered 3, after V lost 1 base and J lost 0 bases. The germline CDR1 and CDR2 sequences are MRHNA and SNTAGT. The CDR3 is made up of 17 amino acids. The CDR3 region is CASSDWGTGPNTGELFF. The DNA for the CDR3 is TGTGCCAGCAGTGACTGGGGGACAGGGCCGAACACCGGGGAGCTGTTTTTT.

CDR3 nucleotide sequence: TGTGCCAGCTCACCAGGTTCGGGACAGGTAACGGGGAATGAGCAGTTCTTC. This encodes CASSPGSGQVTGNEQFF. This chain connects TRBV18 to TRBJ2-1; 8 nucleotides match TRBD1. Germline V CDR1 and CDR2: KGHSH, LQKENI. CDR3 length: 17 amino acids. With 2 bases clipped from V and 7 bases from J, the junction kept 13 bases outside the gene matches. Using reference TRBV18 and TRBJ2-1 for the parts outside the CDR3, the full variable domain is NAGVMQNPRHLVRRRGQEARLRCSPMKGHSHVYWYRQLPEEGLKFMVYLQKENIIDESGMPKERFSAEFPKEGPSILRIQQVVRGDSAAYFCASSPGSGQVTGNEQFFGPGTRLTVL.

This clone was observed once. The CDR3 nucleotides are TGTGCCACCAGCCTCCGACTAGCGGTCCACGAGCAGTACTTC. Its protein is CATSLRLAVHEQYF. The J gene is TRBJ2-7, the V gene TRBV15, with 9 positions matching TRBD2. The germline gives CDR1 LNHNV, CDR2 YYDKDF (reference sequence). V trimming: 5 bases; J trimming: 5 bases; junction bases outside the gene matches: 7. This CDR3 is 14 amino acids long.

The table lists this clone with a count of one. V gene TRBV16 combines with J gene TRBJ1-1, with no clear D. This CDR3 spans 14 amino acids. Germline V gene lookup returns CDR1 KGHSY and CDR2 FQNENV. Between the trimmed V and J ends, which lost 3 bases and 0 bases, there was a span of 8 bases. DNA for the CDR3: TGTGCCAGCAGCCAGGGAGGTCTGAACACTGAAGCTTTCTTT. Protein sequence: CASSQGGLNTEAFF. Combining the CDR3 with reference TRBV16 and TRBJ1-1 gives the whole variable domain GEEVAQTPKHLVRGEGQKAKLYCAPIKGHSYVFWYQQVLKNEFKFLISFQNENVFDETGMPKERFSAKCLPNSPCSLEIQATKLEDSAVYFCASSQGGLNTEAFFGQGTRLTVV.

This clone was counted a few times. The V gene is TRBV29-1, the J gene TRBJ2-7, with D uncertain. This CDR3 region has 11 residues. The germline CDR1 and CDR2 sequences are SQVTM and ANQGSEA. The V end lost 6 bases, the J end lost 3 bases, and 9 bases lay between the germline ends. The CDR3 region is CSVGVGYEQYF. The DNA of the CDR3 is TGCAGCGTCGGAGTTGGCTACGAGCAGTACTTC.

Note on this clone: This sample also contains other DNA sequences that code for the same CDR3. CDR3 protein: CASSLGGGTEAFF. The CDR3 DNA reads TGTGCCAGCAGTTTAGGCGGGGGGACTGAAGCTTTCTTT. V and J are TRBV12-3 or TRBV12-4 and TRBJ1-1; D is perhaps TRBD1 (5 bases). Trimming took off 1 base at V and 5 bases at J, with 8 bases between the two ends. The CDR3 loop spans 13 amino acids.

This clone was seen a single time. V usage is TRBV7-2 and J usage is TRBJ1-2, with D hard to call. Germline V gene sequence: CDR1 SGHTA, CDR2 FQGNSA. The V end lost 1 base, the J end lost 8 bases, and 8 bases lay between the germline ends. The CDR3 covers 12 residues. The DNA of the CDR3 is TGTGCCAGCAGCTTAGAGGCGGGAGGCTACACCTTC. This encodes CASSLEAGGYTF. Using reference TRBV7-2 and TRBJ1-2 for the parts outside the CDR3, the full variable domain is GAGVSQSPSNKVTEKGKDVELRCDPISGHTALYWYRQSLGQGLEFLIYFQGNSAPDKSGLPSDRFSAERTGGSVSTLTIQRTQQEDSAVYLCASSLEAGGYTFGSGTRLTVV.

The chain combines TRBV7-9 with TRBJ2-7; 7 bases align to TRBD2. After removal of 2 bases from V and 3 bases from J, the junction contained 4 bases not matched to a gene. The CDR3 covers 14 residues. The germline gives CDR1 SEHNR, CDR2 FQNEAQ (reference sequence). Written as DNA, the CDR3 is TGTGCCAGCAGCTTATTGGGAGGGTACTACGAGCAGTACTTC. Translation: CASSLLGGYYEQYF.

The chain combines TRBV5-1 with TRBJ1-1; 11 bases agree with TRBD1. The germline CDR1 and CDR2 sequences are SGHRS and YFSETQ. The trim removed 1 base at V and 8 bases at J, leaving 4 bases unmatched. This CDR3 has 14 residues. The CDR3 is CASSLMRDRGEAFF. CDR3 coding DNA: TGCGCCAGCAGCTTGATGAGGGACAGGGGGGAAGCTTTCTTT.

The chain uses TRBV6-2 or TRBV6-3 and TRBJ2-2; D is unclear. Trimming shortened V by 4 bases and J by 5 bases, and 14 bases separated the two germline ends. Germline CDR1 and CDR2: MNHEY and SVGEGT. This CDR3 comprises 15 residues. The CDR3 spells CASSSPGSLTGELFF. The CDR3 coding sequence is TGTGCCAGCAGTTCCCCCGGGTCTCTAACCGGGGAGCTGTTTTTT.

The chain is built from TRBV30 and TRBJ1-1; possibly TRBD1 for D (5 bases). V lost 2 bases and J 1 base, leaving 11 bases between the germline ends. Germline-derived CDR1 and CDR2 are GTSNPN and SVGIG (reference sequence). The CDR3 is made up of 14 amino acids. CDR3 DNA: TGTGCCTGGAGTAAACAGGCCCCGAACACTGAAGCTTTCTTT. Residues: CAWSKQAPNTEAFF.

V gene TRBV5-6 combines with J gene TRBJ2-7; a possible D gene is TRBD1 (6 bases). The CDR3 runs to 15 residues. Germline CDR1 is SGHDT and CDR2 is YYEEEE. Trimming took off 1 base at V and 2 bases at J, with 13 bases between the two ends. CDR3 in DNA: TGTGCCAGCAGCTTGAAGCCAGGGGCTGCCTACGAGCAGTACTTC. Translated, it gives CASSLKPGAAYEQYF. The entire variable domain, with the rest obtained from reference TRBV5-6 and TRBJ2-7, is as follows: DAGVTQSPTHLIKTRGQQVTLRCSPKSGHDTVSWYQQALGQGPQFIFQYYEEEERQRGNFPDRFSGHQFPNYSSELNVNALLLGDSALYLCASSLKPGAAYEQYFGPGTRLTVT.

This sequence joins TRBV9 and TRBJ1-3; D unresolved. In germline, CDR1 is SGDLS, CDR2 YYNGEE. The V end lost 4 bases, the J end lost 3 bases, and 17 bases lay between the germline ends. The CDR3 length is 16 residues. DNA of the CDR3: TGTGCCAGCAGCCCTAGTGGTCGGTTTGATGGAAACACCATATATTTT. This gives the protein CASSPSGRFDGNTIYF.